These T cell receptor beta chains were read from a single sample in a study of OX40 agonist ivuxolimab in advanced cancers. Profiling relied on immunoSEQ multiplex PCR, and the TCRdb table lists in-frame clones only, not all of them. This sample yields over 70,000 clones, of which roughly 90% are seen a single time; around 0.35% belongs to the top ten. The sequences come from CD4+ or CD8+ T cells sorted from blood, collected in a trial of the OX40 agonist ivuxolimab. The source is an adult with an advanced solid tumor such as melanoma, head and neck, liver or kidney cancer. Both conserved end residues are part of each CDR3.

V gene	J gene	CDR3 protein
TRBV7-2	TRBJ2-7	CASSARTSGSYEQYF
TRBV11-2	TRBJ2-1	CASSLPQLDRVEQFF
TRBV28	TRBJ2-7	CASSSFGQGAYEQYF
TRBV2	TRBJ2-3	CASKEKTSGRGFSTDTQYF
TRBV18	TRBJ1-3	CASSPSQGATGNTIYF
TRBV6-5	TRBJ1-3	CASRGTGNTIYF
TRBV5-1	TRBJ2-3	CASSSLAESTDTQYF
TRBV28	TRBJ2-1	CASREGGIHEQFF
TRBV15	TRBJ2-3	CATSRGLDADTQYF
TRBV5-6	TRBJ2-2	CASSQTRRQRTGELFF
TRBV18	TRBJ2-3	CASSPPSAGGPDTQYF
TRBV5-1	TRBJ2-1	CASSLLAGEVNEQFF
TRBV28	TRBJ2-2	CASSLRTGELFF
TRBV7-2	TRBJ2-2	CASSLKQGGELFF
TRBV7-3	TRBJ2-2	CASSGQGGPTGELFF